The next 30 T cell receptor beta chains were all read from a single sample in a study of shared clonotypes between healthy human individuals. TCRdb's copy holds only in-frame clones and misses some; the assay was immunoSEQ multiplex PCR. The sample shows approximately 2,200,000 clones, 85% to 95% of them seen only once. Terminally differentiated effector memory CD45RA+ cells were excluded from the naive CD8 cells, which were CD45RO-negative and positively selected for CCR7. The sample was naive CD8+ T cells from PBMCs. These receptors were taken from a man aged 18 to 35 in good health. Some clones in this sample may be carry-over from other donors' samples.

The chain combines TRBV27 with TRBJ2-7, with TRBD1 matching 9 bases. V dropped 5 bases and J dropped 3; count of bases not matched to a gene: 11. The CDR3 is made up of 16 amino acids. Germline V gene data show CDR1 as MNHEY and CDR2 as SMNVEV (reference sequence). The CDR3 loop is CASSLLPGQGLYEQYF. In DNA form, the CDR3 reads TGTGCCAGCAGTCTACTACCGGGACAGGGACTCTACGAGCAGTACTTC.

V and J are TRBV5-1 and TRBJ2-1; 16 bases are a match to TRBD2. CDR3 length equals 17 residues. The V and J ends lost 0 bases and 7 bases, in that order; junction bases with no gene match: 4. Germline V CDR1 and CDR2: SGHRS, YFSETQ. The CDR3 sequence: CASSLVGTSGRGNEQFF. As DNA, the CDR3 is TGCGCCAGCAGCTTGGTTGGGACTAGCGGGAGGGGAAATGAGCAGTTCTTC.

The chain joins TRBV11-2 to TRBJ2-2; tentatively, D is TRBD1 (5 bases). The germline gives CDR1 SGHAT, CDR2 FQNNGV. The CDR3 loop spans 18 amino acids. The V gene lost 1 base and the J gene lost 0 bases, with 15 bases spanning the gap. For the CDR3, the DNA is TGTGCCAGCAGCTTAGTTCGTTTGGGCAGGGCGAACACCGGGGAGCTGTTTTTT. Its translation is CASSLVRLGRANTGELFF.

This chain joins TRBV19 and TRBJ1-2, with D possibly being TRBD1 (6 bases). The CDR3 covers 14 residues. Trimming took off 5 bases at V and 3 bases at J, with 13 bases between the two ends. The germline gives CDR1 LNHDA, CDR2 SQIVND (reference sequence). The CDR3: CASSAGQGDYGYTF. CDR3 DNA sequence: TGTGCCAGTAGTGCGGGACAAGGGGACTATGGCTACACCTTC.

The chain has TRBV25-1 and TRBJ1-1; TRBD1 matches at 8 bases. Germline V gene sequence: CDR1 MGHDK, CDR2 SYGVNS. The CDR3 spans 16 residues. J was trimmed by 5 bases and V by 4 bases; bases with no gene match: 12. The CDR3 loop is CASSAAGQGGGTEAFF. CDR3 nucleotides: TGTGCCAGCAGTGCCGCCGGACAGGGTGGAGGGACTGAAGCTTTCTTT.

DNA of the CDR3: TGCGCCAGCAGCGACGGACAGGGGGTGATTACCTTC. It is translated as CASSDGQGVITF. V gene TRBV5-1 combines with J gene TRBJ1-2; TRBD1 matches 10 bases. The CDR3 spans 12 residues. Germline lookup yields CDR1 SGHRS and CDR2 YFSETQ. With 4 bases clipped from V and 14 bases from J, the junction kept 8 bases outside the gene matches.

The chain links TRBV2 to TRBJ2-1, with TRBD1 matching 11 bases. Germline CDR1 SNHLY, CDR2 FYNNEI. V gave up 10 bases and J gave up 6 bases; unmatched junction bases: 11. This CDR3 has 15 amino acids. The CDR3 nucleotides read TGTGCCACTACCCTCCGGGACAGGGGGGGCAATGAGCAGTTCTTC. Protein sequence: CATTLRDRGGNEQFF.

Comments on this clone: Other DNA sequences from this sample encode an identical CDR3 as well. The chain combines TRBV19 with TRBJ2-7, with 8 bases identical to TRBD1. This CDR3 is 13 amino acids long. Looked up from germline, CDR1 is LNHDA and CDR2 is SQIVND (reference sequence). With 5 bases clipped from V and 2 bases from J, the junction kept 2 bases outside the gene matches. For the CDR3, the DNA is TGTGCCAGTAGTCCGGACAGGGCCTACGAGCAGTACTTC. Protein sequence: CASSPDRAYEQYF.

This sequence joins TRBV27 and TRBJ1-5; a weak D match, TRBD1 (6 bases). CDR3 size: 15 residues. Germline assignment: CDR1 MNHEY and CDR2 SMNVEV (reference sequence). The V and J ends lost 7 bases and 0 bases respectively, with 13 bases between them. Written as DNA, the CDR3 is TGTGCCAGCAACTCGGGGGGCGGTAGCAATCAGCCCCAGCATTTT. Protein: CASNSGGGSNQPQHF.

The chain is built from TRBV4-1 and TRBJ2-1; 7 bases align to TRBD2. Germline values: CDR1 MGHRA, CDR2 YSYEKL. With 0 bases clipped from V and 0 bases from J, the junction kept 14 bases outside the gene matches. This CDR3 comprises 20 residues. CDR3 nucleotide sequence: TGCGCCAGCAGCCAAGATTCTGGCCTAGCGGTGATGAGCTCCTACAATGAGCAGTTCTTC. Translated, it gives CASSQDSGLAVMSSYNEQFF.

V is TRBV7-2 and J is TRBJ2-7; 7 bases agree with TRBD1. The germline gives CDR1 SGHTA, CDR2 FQGNSA. The CDR3 extends over 14 amino acids. The J segment lost 0 bases and the V segment lost 10 bases, leaving 9 bases of the junction unmatched. CDR3 residues: CATTDRFSSYEQYF. CDR3 sequence (DNA): TGTGCCACTACGGACAGGTTTAGCTCCTACGAGCAGTACTTC.

The chain is built from TRBV28 and TRBJ1-4, with D unresolved. Trimming took 5 bases from V and 7 from J, leaving 17 bases between them. The CDR3 runs 15 residues. CDR1 is MDHEN and CDR2 is SYDVKM in the germline V gene. CDR3 DNA sequence: TGTGCCAGCAGTAAGTACACCGAGGGAACTGAAAAACTGTTTTTT. It yields the protein CASSKYTEGTEKLFF.

The V and J genes are TRBV7-9 and TRBJ1-4, with D possibly matching TRBD1 (5 bases). This CDR3 region has 15 residues. V lost 5 bases, J lost 0 bases, and 10 bases lay in between. Germline CDR1 is SEHNR and CDR2 is FQNEAQ (reference sequence). The CDR3 protein is CASSPQVATNEKLFF. In DNA form, the CDR3 reads TGTGCCAGCAGCCCACAGGTTGCAACTAATGAAAAACTGTTTTTT.

This clone occurred once. This rearrangement joins TRBV7-9 to TRBJ2-2, with unresolved D. V lost 5 bases and J 0 bases, leaving 16 bases between the germline ends. This CDR3 is 17 amino acids long. From germline, CDR1 is SEHNR and CDR2 FQNEAQ (reference sequence). CDR3: CASSLPSTDPNTGELFF. The CDR3 DNA follows: TGTGCCAGCAGCCTCCCCAGTACAGACCCGAACACCGGGGAGCTGTTTTTT.

The genes are TRBV19 and TRBJ2-7; the D call may be TRBD1 or TRBD2 (6 bases each). This CDR3 is 13 amino acids long. Trimming removed 5 bases from V and 5 bases from J, with 13 bases in between. Germline loops: CDR1 LNHDA, CDR2 SQIVND (reference sequence). CDR3 sequence: CASSPRGDDEQYF. As DNA, the CDR3 is TGTGCCAGTAGTCCTAGGGGGGACGACGAGCAGTACTTC.

This chain links TRBV27 with TRBJ2-3; D is uncertain. Trimming stripped 1 base from V and 0 bases from J, with 11 bases between. CDR1 and CDR2 from the germline V gene are MNHEY and SMNVEV (reference sequence). This CDR3 region has 16 residues. CDR3 DNA sequence: TGTGCCAGCAGTTTATACGTTGCGTCCAGCACAGATACGCAGTATTTT. It specifies CASSLYVASSTDTQYF.

Points on this clone: Other DNA sequences in this specimen translate into the identical CDR3. V usage is TRBV30 and J usage is TRBJ2-3, with a weak D call TRBD2 (6 bases). The V gene lost 3 bases and the J gene lost 4 bases, with 11 bases spanning the gap. From germline, CDR1 is GTSNPN and CDR2 SVGIG (reference sequence). This CDR3 region has 13 residues. As DNA, the CDR3 is TGTGCCTGGAGCGGGGGTTGGGCAGATACGCAGTATTTT. Translating gives CAWSGGWADTQYF.

In DNA, the CDR3 is TGCGCCAGCAACCGGGACGGTGCCTACGAGCAGTACTTC. It specifies CASNRDGAYEQYF. V and J are TRBV10-1 and TRBJ2-7; D may be TRBD1 or TRBD2 (5 bases each). Germline V CDR1 and CDR2: WNHNN, SYGVQD (reference sequence). V was shortened by 7 bases and J by 2 bases, with 12 bases between the two germline ends. The CDR3 totals 13 residues.

This chain uses TRBV7-9 with TRBJ2-1, with TRBD1 matching 9 bases. The CDR3 sequence is 14 residues long. Germline CDR1 and CDR2: SEHNR and FQNEAQ (reference sequence). V lost 0 bases, J lost 8 bases, and 2 bases stayed unmatched. CDR3 DNA: TGTGCCAGCAGCTTAGCGGACAGGGGCCATGAGCAGTTCTTC. Translating gives CASSLADRGHEQFF.

This clone was found a few times. This chain joins TRBV6-5 and TRBJ1-5; D remains unclear. CDR3 length: 13 amino acids. Germline V CDR1 and CDR2: MNHEY, SVGAGI. The V end lost 9 bases, the J end lost 0 bases, and 9 bases lay between the germline ends. The CDR3 sequence: CASGGSSNQPQHF. CDR3 DNA: TGTGCCAGTGGCGGGAGTAGCAATCAGCCCCAGCATTTT.

This chain links TRBV4-1 with TRBJ2-7; 8 bases line up with TRBD1. With 4 bases clipped from V and 3 bases from J, the junction kept 14 bases outside the gene matches. CDR3 length equals 17 residues. The germline V gene encodes CDR1 MGHRA and CDR2 YSYEKL. The CDR3 is CASSLISRAGGIYEQYF. For the CDR3, the DNA is TGCGCCAGCAGCCTAATCTCCCGGGCAGGGGGCATCTACGAGCAGTACTTC.

The rearrangement joins TRBV18 to TRBJ1-2, with TRBD1 matching over 10 bases. From germline, CDR1 is KGHSH and CDR2 LQKENI. The CDR3 runs 15 residues. J gave up 5 bases and V 0 bases, and 3 bases lay outside the gene matches. The CDR3 here is CASSPPGQGKYGYTF. The CDR3, as DNA: TGTGCCAGCTCACCACCGGGACAGGGGAAGTATGGCTACACCTTC. Looking up the rest from reference TRBV18 and TRBJ1-2 gives the full variable domain: NAGVMQNPRHLVRRRGQEARLRCSPMKGHSHVYWYRQLPEEGLKFMVYLQKENIIDESGMPKERFSAEFPKEGPSILRIQQVVRGDSAAYFCASSPPGQGKYGYTFGSGTRLTVV.

The chain employs TRBV7-9 and TRBJ1-4; possibly TRBD1 for D (5 bases). CDR1 SEHNR and CDR2 FQNEAQ come from the germline V gene (reference sequence). V lost 3 bases and J 8 bases, leaving 10 bases between the germline ends. CDR3 length: 13 residues. CDR3 coding DNA: TGTGCCAGCAGCTTTGCAGGGAAGGAAAAACTGTTTTTT. Residues: CASSFAGKEKLFF.

In nucleotides, the CDR3 is TGCAGCGTTGAGACGGCCACTGAAGCTTTCTTT. Residues: CSVETATEAFF. The chain combines TRBV29-1 with TRBJ1-1; D is unclear. The V end was cut by 3 bases, the J end by 4 bases, with 6 bases between. CDR1 is SQVTM, CDR2 ANQGSEA, per germline. The CDR3 is made up of 11 amino acids.

The count of this clone is one. V is TRBV6-6 and J is TRBJ2-7; TRBD2 agrees at 7 bases. V shed 6 bases, J shed 5 bases, and the junction held 16 bases outside the gene matches. The CDR3 runs to 16 residues. Germline V gene data show CDR1 as MNHNY and CDR2 as SVGAGI (reference sequence). The CDR3 here is CASSHTIMRETDEQYF. CDR3 coding DNA: TGTGCCAGCAGCCACACTATTATGCGGGAGACCGACGAGCAGTACTTC.

The rearrangement uses TRBV4-1 and TRBJ2-2; D gene uncertain. Germline loops: CDR1 MGHRA, CDR2 YSYEKL. CDR3 length: 16 amino acids. The V and J ends lost 4 bases and 6 bases respectively, with 18 bases between them. CDR3 protein: CASSPGSSTLPGELFF. The CDR3 DNA is TGCGCCAGCAGCCCGGGCTCATCCACTCTTCCCGGGGAGCTGTTTTTT.

The V gene is TRBV13, the J gene TRBJ2-1, with TRBD1 identical over 8 bases. Germline trimming cut 4 bases from V and 8 bases from J; bases unmatched to any gene: 4. The CDR3 is 13 residues long. CDR1 and CDR2 from the germline V gene are PRHDT and FYEKMQ (reference sequence). The CDR3 here is CASSSDRGDEQFF. In DNA form, the CDR3 reads TGTGCCAGCAGCTCCGACAGGGGCGATGAGCAGTTCTTC.

The chain links TRBV6-6 to TRBJ1-2, with 8 bases matching TRBD1. V lost 6 bases and J lost 6; bases outside the gene matches: 6. This CDR3 is 13 amino acids long. CDR1 is MNHNY, CDR2 SVGAGI, per germline (reference sequence). CDR3 in DNA: TGTGCCAGCAGGGCCGGGACAGGTGATGGCTACACCTTC. Its protein product is CASRAGTGDGYTF.

This chain connects TRBV7-2 to TRBJ2-7; TRBD2 matches 11 bases. CDR1 SGHTA and CDR2 FQGNSA come from the germline V gene. The CDR3 length is 18 residues. The V segment lost 3 bases and the J segment 1 base; nucleotides outside the gene matches: 11. The CDR3 here is CASSFAATSGKRSYEQYF. Written as DNA, the CDR3 is TGTGCCAGCAGCTTTGCCGCGACTAGCGGGAAAAGGTCCTACGAGCAGTACTTC.

This chain uses TRBV4-3 with TRBJ2-7, with 7 bases matching TRBD2. The CDR3 spans 16 residues. Germline lookup yields CDR1 LGHNA and CDR2 YSLEER. With 5 bases clipped from V and 4 bases from J, the junction kept 14 bases outside the gene matches. The CDR3 DNA follows: TGCGCCAGCAGCGCGGGGGTAGGGGCGGAAATGTACGAGCAGTACTTC. Translated, it gives CASSAGVGAEMYEQYF.